This T cell receptor beta chain stems from a study of B cell selection in AIRE deficiency. Regulatory T cells were sorted as CD4+CD25hiCD127low/negative cells. Of note for this clone: What it binds is not known.

Whole-study results and caveats: CDR3s were shorter in shared Treg sequences, reflecting few non-templated nucleotide insertions. Only about 9.3% of roughly 3,700 shared Treg sequences were patient-specific; about 30% healthy-specific. AIRE-deficient Tconv and Treg repertoires matched healthy donors in TCRBV, CDR3 length, diversity.

In the original workflow: Approximately 5.7x10^4 patient and more than 95,000 healthy donor TCRbeta sequences came from Tregs. TCRdb's table, derived via immunoSEQ multiplex PCR, lists solely in-frame clones and lacks some. D and trimming come from the DNA, and the V and J calls and clone size come from that table. The table shows tens of thousands of clones, with about 93% occurring only once. The source of this sequence is a human donor in good health. Sequenced: CD4+CD25+ Tregs sorted from PBMCs.

CDR3 in amino acids: CASRLEAESYEQYF. The DNA of the CDR3 is TGCGCCAGCAGACTTGAGGCAGAGTCCTACGAGCAGTACTTC. This sequence joins TRBV5-1 and TRBJ2-7; no clear D. The germline V and J ends were trimmed by 5 bases and 1 base, with 13 bases remaining between them. Germline V lookup: CDR1 SGHRS, CDR2 YFSETQ. The CDR3 runs 14 residues.